Below are 8 T cell receptor beta chains sequenced from a single sample in a study of human T cells and chemical hapten exposure (dated by TCRdb to 2020 to 2023). The sample's time point label is to be understood as: patch test 3, about 24 weeks after DPC sensitization. The sample's treatment or condition label, decoded: therapeutic diphenylcyclopropenone sensitization with weekly scalp DPC. Library preparation was by RACE. Sequencing used a NextSeq 500. TCRdb reprocessed the public reads (quality trimming at Q25 with fastp, clone calling with MiXCR) and kept in-frame beta chains. CDR3 protein sequences are deduplicated, and each keeps its most common genes and DNA. This sample comprises 70,000 or so distinct CDR3 sequences, 8.5% to 14% of them detected only once. Clones ranked in the top ten supply approximately 1.5% of the sample. The source was whole blood, collected in connection with sensitization to the hapten diphenylcyclopropenone (DPC). Every receptor here comes from a woman aged 50 to 65 with alopecia areata. Some clones in this sample may be carry-over from other donors' samples.

This clonotype came up a few times. DNA of the CDR3: TGCAGCGTTGCAAACACTGAAGCTTTCTTT. Translation: CSVANTEAFF. This sequence joins TRBV29-1 and TRBJ1-1; D is ambiguous. The germline V gene has CDR1 SQVTM and CDR2 ANQGSEA. The CDR3 has 10 amino acids. The V and J ends lost 4 bases and 2 bases respectively, with 2 bases between them.

The rearrangement joins TRBV29-1 to TRBJ2-4; the D gene is possibly TRBD1 (7 bases). This CDR3 is 14 amino acids long. V lost 1 base to trimming and J lost 7 bases, with 14 bases between them. Germline V gene lookup returns CDR1 SQVTM and CDR2 ANQGSEA. CDR3 loop: CSVEAEGAGNIQYF. In DNA form, the CDR3 reads TGCAGCGTTGAAGCGGAGGGGGCCGGGAACATTCAGTACTTC.

This clonotype has a count of ten or more. The chain has TRBV11-3 and TRBJ1-5; the D gene is possibly TRBD1 (5 bases). V lost 3 bases, J lost 4 bases, and 19 bases lay in between. The CDR3 contains 17 residues. CDR1 is SGHNT, CDR2 YENEEA, per germline. The CDR3 spells CASSFNWDHLPNQPQHF. The CDR3 DNA follows: TGTGCCAGCAGCTTTAACTGGGACCACCTGCCTAATCAGCCCCAGCATTTT.

The chain joins TRBV11-2 to TRBJ1-4, with unresolved D. V lost 5 bases and J lost 7, with 14 bases in between. This CDR3 has 14 residues. Germline CDR1 and CDR2: SGHAT and FQNNGV. The CDR3 coding sequence is TGTGCCAGCAGCCGCACCCTTTGGGGTGAAAAACTGTTTTTT. Its protein is CASSRTLWGEKLFF.

About this clonotype itself: This is likely a read error, given that the CDR3 carries no conserved phenylalanine or tryptophan at its end. V gene TRBV7-6 combines with J gene TRBJ2-5; 7 bases match TRBD2. This CDR3 region has 15 residues. Germline loops: CDR1 SGHVS, CDR2 FNYEAQ. Written as DNA, the CDR3 is TGTACCAGCACCCCCATGGGATCGGGGGGAGAGACCCAGTACTCC. This translates into CTSTPMGSGGETQYS.

The table lists this clonotype with a few counts. V is TRBV25-1 and J is TRBJ2-5; 11 positions match TRBD2. This CDR3 spans 14 amino acids. After removal of 8 bases from V and 5 bases from J, the junction contained 7 bases not matched to a gene. In germline, CDR1 is MGHDK, CDR2 SYGVNS. The CDR3 here is CASGLAGGYETQYF. In DNA, the CDR3 is TGTGCCAGCGGTCTAGCGGGAGGATATGAGACCCAGTACTTC.

This clonotype occurred a few times. One end of the junction varies from germline; a read error may be responsible. The V call is TRBV7-6, the J call TRBJ1-1; weak D call: TRBD1 (5 bases). The germline CDR1 and CDR2 sequences are SGHVS and FNYEAQ. The CDR3 contains 13 residues. CDR3 bases: TGTGCCGGCAGCAGGGACGCAGCCACTGAAGCTTTCTTT. Its translation: CAGSRDAATEAFF.

This clonotype has a count of ten or more. The chain links TRBV19 to TRBJ1-5; the D gene is possibly TRBD1 (5 bases). V shed 7 bases and J shed 5 bases, with 21 bases lying between them. Germline values: CDR1 LNHDA, CDR2 SQIVND (reference sequence). This CDR3 has 16 amino acids. This CDR3 reads CASTGKVGVVDQPQHF. For the CDR3, the DNA is TGTGCCAGTACGGGGAAGGTAGGGGTTGTCGATCAGCCCCAGCATTTT.